This T cell receptor (beta chain) was found in a study of type 1 regulatory T cells. In the study overall: T-allo10 is an in vitro-generated, Tr1-enriched CD4 T cell product specific for alloantigen.

In regard to this clonotype: The antigen is unknown.

Notes on the study in general: Compared with non-type 1 regulatory T cells, type 1 regulatory T cells showed a more restricted TCR repertoire.

MiXCR, run by TCRdb on the reads, gives a single entry per CDR3 protein. The profile shows just under 65,000 distinct CDR3 sequences, almost 50% of them singletons. CDR1 is SNHLY, CDR2 FYNNEI, per germline. The CDR3 is made up of 14 amino acids. The J segment lost 1 base and the V segment lost 6 bases, leaving 3 bases of the junction unmatched. The clonotype comes from a human donor in good health. The sequenced material came from cultured non-Tr1 T cells, either the whole culture or a sorted T cell fraction (not recorded which). This chain connects TRBV2 to TRBJ2-7, with 10 bases lining up with TRBD2. CDR3 bases: TGTGCCAGCAGGGGGACTAGCGCTTCCTACGAGCAGTACTTC. It codes for CASRGTSASYEQYF.